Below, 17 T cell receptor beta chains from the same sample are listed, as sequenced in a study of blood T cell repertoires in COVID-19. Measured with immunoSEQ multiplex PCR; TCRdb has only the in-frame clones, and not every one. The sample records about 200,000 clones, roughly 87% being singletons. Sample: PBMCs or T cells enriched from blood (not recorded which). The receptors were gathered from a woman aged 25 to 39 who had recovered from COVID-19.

CDR3: CASSQDSTELNEKLFF. As DNA, the CDR3 is TGCGCCAGCAGCCAAGATTCGACAGAACTTAATGAAAAACTGTTTTTT. V and J are TRBV4-3 and TRBJ1-4; tentative D call: TRBD1 (5 bases). Looked up from germline, CDR1 is LGHNA and CDR2 is YSLEER. V was pared by 0 bases and J by 4 bases, with 12 bases between. The CDR3 totals 16 residues.

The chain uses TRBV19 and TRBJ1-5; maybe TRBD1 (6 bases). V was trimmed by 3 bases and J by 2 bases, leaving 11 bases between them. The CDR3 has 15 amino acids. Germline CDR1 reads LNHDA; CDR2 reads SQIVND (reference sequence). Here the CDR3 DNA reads TGTGCCAGTAGTATGGCACAGGGAGGCAATCAGCCCCAGCATTTT. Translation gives CASSMAQGGNQPQHF.

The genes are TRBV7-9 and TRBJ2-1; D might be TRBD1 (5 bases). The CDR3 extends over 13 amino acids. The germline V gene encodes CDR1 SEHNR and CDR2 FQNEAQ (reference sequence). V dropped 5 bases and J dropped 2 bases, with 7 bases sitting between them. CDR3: CASSPTAYNEQFF. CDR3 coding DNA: TGTGCCAGCAGCCCGACAGCCTACAATGAGCAGTTCTTC. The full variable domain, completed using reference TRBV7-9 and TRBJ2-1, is DTGVSQNPRHKITKRGQNVTFRCDPISEHNRLYWYRQTLGQGPEFLTYFQNEAQLEKSRLLSDRFSAERPKGSFSTLEIQRTEQGDSAMYLCASSPTAYNEQFFGPGTRLTVL.

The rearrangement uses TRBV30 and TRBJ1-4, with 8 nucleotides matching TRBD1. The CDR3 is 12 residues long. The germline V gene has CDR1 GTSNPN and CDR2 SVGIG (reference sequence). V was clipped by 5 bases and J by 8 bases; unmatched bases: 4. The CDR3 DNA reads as TGTGCCTGGCGGACAGGGACCGAAAAACTGTTTTTT. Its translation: CAWRTGTEKLFF. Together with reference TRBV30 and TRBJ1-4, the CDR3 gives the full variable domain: SQTIHQWPATLVQPVGSPLSLECTVEGTSNPNLYWYRQAAGRGLQLLFYSVGIGQISSEVPQNLSASRPQDRQFILSSKKLLLSDSGFYLCAWRTGTEKLFFGSGTQLSVL.

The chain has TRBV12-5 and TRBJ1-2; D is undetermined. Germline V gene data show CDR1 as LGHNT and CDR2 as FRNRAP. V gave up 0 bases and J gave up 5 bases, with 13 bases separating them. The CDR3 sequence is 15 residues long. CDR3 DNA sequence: TGTGCTAGTGGTTTGGTAACAGTATCAAATTATGGCTACACCTTC. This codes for CASGLVTVSNYGYTF.

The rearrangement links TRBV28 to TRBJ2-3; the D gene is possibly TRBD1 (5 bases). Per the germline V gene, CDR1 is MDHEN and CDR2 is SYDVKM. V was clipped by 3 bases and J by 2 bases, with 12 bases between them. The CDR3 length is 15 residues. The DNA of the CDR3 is TGTGCCAGCAGTTTTCGTCAGGGCCACACAGATACGCAGTATTTT. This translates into CASSFRQGHTDTQYF.

The CDR3 bases are TGCGCCAGCAGCGAGGGGGGGCAGGGACCCTACGAGCAGTACTTC. This translates into CASSEGGQGPYEQYF. The gene calls are TRBV5-1 and TRBJ2-7; a possible D gene is TRBD2 (7 bases). Germline CDR1 reads SGHRS; CDR2 reads YFSETQ. The V end lost 4 bases, the J end lost 2 bases, and 16 bases lay between the germline ends. The CDR3 has 15 amino acids.

CDR3: CASSLQATGELFF. DNA for the CDR3: TGTGCCAGCAGCCTACAAGCGACCGGGGAGCTGTTTTTT. The gene calls are TRBV14 and TRBJ2-2; D unclear. With 4 bases removed from V and 5 bases from J, the gap between germline ends came to 8 bases. Germline assignment: CDR1 SGHDN and CDR2 FVKESK. The CDR3 runs to 13 residues.

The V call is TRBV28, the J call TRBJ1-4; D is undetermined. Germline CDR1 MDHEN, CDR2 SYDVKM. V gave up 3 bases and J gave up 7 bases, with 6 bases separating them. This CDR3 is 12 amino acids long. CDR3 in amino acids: CASSFGREKLFF. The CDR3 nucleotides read TGTGCCAGCAGTTTTGGGCGTGAAAAACTGTTTTTT. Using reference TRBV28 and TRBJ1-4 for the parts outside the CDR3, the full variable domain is DVKVTQSSRYLVKRTGEKVFLECVQDMDHENMFWYRQDPGLGLRLIYFSYDVKMKEKGDIPEGYSVSREKKERFSLILESASTNQTSMYLCASSFGREKLFFGSGTQLSVL.

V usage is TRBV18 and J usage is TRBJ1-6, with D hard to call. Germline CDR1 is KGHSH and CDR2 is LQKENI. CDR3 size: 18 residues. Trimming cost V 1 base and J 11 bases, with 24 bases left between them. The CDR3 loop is CASSPLTAPSTTATPLHF. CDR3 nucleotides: TGTGCCAGCTCACCACTTACGGCGCCTTCGACTACAGCTACACCCCTCCACTTT.

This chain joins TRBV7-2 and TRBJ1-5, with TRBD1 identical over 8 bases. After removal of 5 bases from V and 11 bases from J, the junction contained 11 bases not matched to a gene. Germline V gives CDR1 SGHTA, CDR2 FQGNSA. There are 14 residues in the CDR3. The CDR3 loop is CASSPGTGSWAQHF. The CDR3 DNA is TGTGCCAGCAGCCCCGGGACAGGTTCATGGGCCCAGCATTTT.

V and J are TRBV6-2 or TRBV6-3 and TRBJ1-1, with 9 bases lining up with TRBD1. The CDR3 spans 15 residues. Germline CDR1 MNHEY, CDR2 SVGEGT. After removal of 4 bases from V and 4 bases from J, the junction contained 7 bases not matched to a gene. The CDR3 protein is CASSSADRGSTEAFF. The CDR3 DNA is TGTGCCAGCAGTTCCGCGGACAGGGGTTCCACTGAAGCTTTCTTT.

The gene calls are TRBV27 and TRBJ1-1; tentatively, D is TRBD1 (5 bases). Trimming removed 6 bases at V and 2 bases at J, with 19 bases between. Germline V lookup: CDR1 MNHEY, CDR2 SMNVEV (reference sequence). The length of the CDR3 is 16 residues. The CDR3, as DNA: TGTGCCAGCAGGAAGGATAAGGGGATCTCCAACACTGAAGCTTTCTTT. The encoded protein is CASRKDKGISNTEAFF.

The CDR3: CASSIGTGREKLFF. CDR3 coding DNA: TGTGCCAGCAGCATTGGGACAGGGAGAGAAAAACTGTTTTTT. The chain uses TRBV9 and TRBJ1-4; 9 bases map to TRBD1. J gave up 8 bases and V 4 bases, and 6 bases lay outside the gene matches. The V gene's germline CDR1 is SGDLS and CDR2 YYNGEE. This CDR3 has 14 amino acids.

CDR3 in amino acids: CASSFVQGGGNTIYF. In DNA, the CDR3 is TGTGCCAGCAGCTTTGTACAGGGCGGTGGAAACACCATATATTTT. This rearrangement joins TRBV7-6 to TRBJ1-3; D is perhaps TRBD1 (6 bases). Trimming stripped 3 bases from V and 3 bases from J, with 12 bases between. This CDR3 has 15 residues. CDR1 is SGHVS and CDR2 is FNYEAQ in the germline V gene.

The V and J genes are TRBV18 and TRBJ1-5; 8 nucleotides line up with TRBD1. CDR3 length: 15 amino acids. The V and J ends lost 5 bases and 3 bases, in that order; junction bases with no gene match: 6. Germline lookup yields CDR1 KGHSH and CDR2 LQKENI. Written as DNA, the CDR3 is TGTGCCAGCTCATCGGGACAGGCGATCAATCAGCCCCAGCATTTT. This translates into CASSSGQAINQPQHF. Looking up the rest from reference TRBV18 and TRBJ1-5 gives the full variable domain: NAGVMQNPRHLVRRRGQEARLRCSPMKGHSHVYWYRQLPEEGLKFMVYLQKENIIDESGMPKERFSAEFPKEGPSILRIQQVVRGDSAAYFCASSSGQAINQPQHFGDGTRLSIL.

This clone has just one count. CDR3 in amino acids: CASSQTVENTEAFF. The CDR3 DNA follows: TGCGCCAGCAGCCAGACAGTGGAGAACACTGAAGCTTTCTTT. The chain recombines TRBV5-1 with TRBJ1-1, with a tentative D call TRBD1 (5 bases). Germline CDR1 SGHRS, CDR2 YFSETQ. This CDR3 is 14 amino acids long. V lost 4 bases and J lost 1, with 11 bases in between.